Described below is a single TCR beta chain sequence and its context. The table lists this clonotype with many counts. This clone's antigen is unknown. Base quality data are lacking; no much larger clone is found one base away. The data derive from a study of T cells in Graves' hyperthyroidism and ophthalmopathy (dated by TCRdb to about 2019). In terms of the full investigation: Peripheral blood was sampled at the time of initial diagnosis, prior to any treatment. For training and testing, the 80 to 100 patients in the discovery cohort were randomly divided in a 7:3 ratio. The paper describes TCR Vbeta CDR3 sequencing of about 140 peripheral blood samples, made up of 40 to 45 ophthalmopathy patients, 70 to 75 hyperthyroidism patients and around 17 progressor patients. In six Graves' hyperthyroidism patients, the study also compared T-cell repertoires from thyroid tissue with T-cell repertoires from blood. Prospective prediction of ophthalmopathy was tested in an independent validation cohort consisting of under 20 hyperthyroidism patients and 15 or so patients who later progressed to ophthalmopathy. TCR V-J signatures able to tell the groups apart were searched for in a discovery cohort of 95 or so patients, of whom more than 40 had Graves' ophthalmopathy and roughly 57 had stable Graves' hyperthyroidism. After blood sampling, hyperthyroidism patients were treated with methimazole at a starting dose of 30 mg daily, and ophthalmopathy patients were treated with high-dose intravenous methylprednisolone. The paper's findings and limits, for the study overall: In validation, the model predicted progression to ophthalmopathy with over 60% sensitivity and 72% to 85% specificity, a median of 6.5 months before onset. Sample size was not statistically predetermined, and investigators were not blinded to group allocation. In cross-validation, a model built on a 13 V-J signature told ophthalmopathy apart from stable hyperthyroidism with 85% to 90% sensitivity and about 81% specificity, and in testing the same model reached 80%/75%. Most expanded thyroid clonotypes (frequency above 0.001) were also detected in blood, suggesting blood repertoires may reflect thyroid immune responses.

Amplification of TCR beta CDR3 regions was carried out from RNA transcripts. For the first round of RT-PCR on the TCR CDR3, the HTBI primer set was used together with the Qiagen OneStep RT-PCR kit. The libraries were constructed in a second round of multiplex PCR and then size-selected and purified. Sequencing of the libraries was done on an Illumina HiSeq2000 using paired-end 100 bp reads. In the original analysis: SOAPnuke was used to process the raw data, throwing out any read that contained adapters or uncalled bases, had a mean Phred below 15, or lacked an exact constant-primer or identifier match. High-quality paired reads were merged using COPE v1.2.5, and each unique nucleotide sequence was defined as a clonotype. MiTCR v1.1 was used to align the clonotypes against IMGT TRBV, TRBD and TRBJ reference segments. The analysis was restricted to V-J combinations with a frequency above 0.0001, which together covered approximately 99% of the repertoires. A TCS score was defined as the ratio of F50 (clonal expansion) to E x V (chaos), with BLOSUM62-based TCRdist applied between CDR3 peptides within each V-J. Welch's t-statistics and random forest reduced approximately 520 V-J features to around 14, which were used in a naive Bayes classifier (R e1071). TCRdb applied fastp at Q25 and MiXCR to the public reads, then kept only in-frame beta chains. Rows are unified per CDR3 protein, each entry keeping the most common DNA and genes. TCRdb's processing, not the study's, gives the V and J calls here. For this sample the table gives roughly 180,000 distinct CDR3 sequences, of which over 8% were detected only once. The top ten constitute around 21% of the sample.

CDR1 and CDR2 were assigned from the germline V gene as MDHEN and SYDVKM. V is pared back by 6 bases and J by 0 bases, with 19 bases lying between the germline termini. The CDR3 covers 17 residues, taking in both the cysteine and the phenylalanine. CDR3 DNA only is kept here, 51 bases in frame from base 1. The hyperthyroidism patients were between 18 and 65 years old and newly diagnosed, with a disease duration of less than 2 months. Any patient with an uncontrolled infection, another autoimmune disease, pregnancy or lactation was excluded. Diagnoses were based on clinical symptoms, serum thyroxine and TRAb, thyroid ultrasound and orbital computed tomography. Blood from progressor patients was collected at the time of first diagnosis with hyperthyroidism, before any ophthalmopathy symptoms had appeared. Ficoll-Paque density gradient centrifugation was used to isolate PBMCs from around 9.1 ml of fresh peripheral blood. Progressor patients were initially diagnosed with Graves' hyperthyroidism and developed ophthalmopathy during follow-up. Total RNA was extracted using Trizol reagent, and RNA quality was assessed on an Agilent 2100 Bioanalyzer.

The sequenced sample was blood. This clonotype was sampled from a woman under 30 with Graves' hyperthyroidism that later progressed to Graves' ophthalmopathy. The rearranged chain carries TRBV28 and TRBJ2-3; confidence is insufficient to name the D gene. The CDR3 reads as follows: CASSNRAGGVSTDTQYF. The nucleotides read TGTGCCAGCAGCAACCGGGCAGGTGGGGTTAGCACAGATACGCAGTATTTT.